These 8 T cell receptor beta chains share one sample of origin, sequenced in a study of cytomegalovirus exposure and HLA in healthy donors. The primer mix had 60 Vbeta and 13 Jbeta primers. Sequenced by immunoSEQ multiplex PCR; TCRdb stores in-frame clones only, minus some. The table has approximately 190,000 clones, 10% to 15% seen once. The specimen sequenced was PBMCs. The receptors were gathered from a man between 50 and 59 years old in good health and CMV-seropositive.

The rearrangement joins TRBV5-1 to TRBJ2-7; TRBD2 matches at 13 bases. The CDR3 runs to 15 residues. Germline V gives CDR1 SGHRS, CDR2 YFSETQ. J lost 6 bases, V lost 4 bases, and 7 bases had no gene match. CDR3 sequence (DNA): TGCGCCAGCAGCCTCGGGACTAGCGGGGTGGGCGAGCAGTACGTC. It translates to CASSLGTSGVGEQYV.

The chain couples TRBV21-1 to TRBJ1-2. TRBV21-1 is shown as a pseudogene. The CDR3 extends over 15 amino acids. The CDR3 loop is CASSKKSANDYGYTF. The CDR3 DNA is TGTGCCAGCAGCAAAAAGTCAGCGAACGACTATGGCTACACCTTC.

This clone was detected only a few times. The J gene is TRBJ1-1, the V gene TRBV6-6; the D gene is possibly TRBD1 (5 bases). The CDR3 extends over 12 amino acids. Germline V gene data show CDR1 as MNHNY and CDR2 as SVGAGI (reference sequence). Trimming took 11 bases from V and 2 from J, leaving 12 bases between them. The CDR3 sequence is CAGTGGNTEAFF. Here the CDR3 DNA reads TGTGCCGGGACTGGGGGAAACACTGAAGCTTTCTTT.

This clone was counted a few times. The chain combines TRBV11-2 with TRBJ1-4, with a possible D match to TRBD1 (5 bases). Germline-derived CDR1 and CDR2 are SGHAT and FQNNGV. The CDR3 is 15 amino acids. V was clipped by 1 base and J by 3 bases, with 9 bases between them. CDR3 bases: TGTGCCAGCAGCTTAGCAAGACAGTCTAATGAAAAACTGTTTTTT. Translation: CASSLARQSNEKLFF.

J is TRBJ1-5 and V is TRBV6-5; unclear D gene. The length of the CDR3 is 13 residues. V was clipped by 0 bases and J by 6 bases, with 6 bases between them. CDR1 and CDR2 from the germline V gene are MNHEY and SVGAGI. CDR3 in DNA: TGTGCCAGCAGTTACTCGATCGGTCAGCCCCAGCATTTT. Its protein is CASSYSIGQPQHF.

The chain combines TRBV30 with TRBJ2-2, with a tentative D call TRBD2 (6 bases). V was clipped by 0 bases and J by 7 bases, with 12 bases between them. CDR1 is GTSNPN and CDR2 is SVGIG in the germline V gene (reference sequence). The CDR3 is 14 amino acids. The CDR3 bases are TGTGCCTGGAGTGTACCGGGGGTCCACGGGGAGCTGTTTTTT. Amino acid sequence: CAWSVPGVHGELFF.

This clone was seen a handful of times. This chain's CDR3 is CASSRQINYGYTF. The CDR3 region has the DNA TGTGCCAGCAGCCGACAGATTAACTATGGCTACACCTTC. This chain links TRBV7-9 with TRBJ1-2; a possible D gene is TRBD1 (5 bases). Germline V CDR1 and CDR2: SEHNR, FQNEAQ (reference sequence). Trimming shortened V by 5 bases and J by 1 base, and 8 bases separated the two germline ends. CDR3 length: 13 residues.

The chain employs TRBV6-1 and TRBJ2-3, with D perhaps matching TRBD2 (5 bases). The V gene's germline CDR1 is MNHNS and CDR2 SASEGT. The CDR3 consists of 12 residues. Deletions cut 2 bases from V and 5 bases from J, with 5 bases between. The CDR3 bases are TGTGCCAGCAGTGAACGGGGAGATACGCAGTATTTT. Amino acid sequence: CASSERGDTQYF.